This is a list of T cell receptor beta chains from one sample in a study of T cells in tumors after PD-1 blockade. Sequencing used immunoSEQ multiplex PCR; TCRdb keeps in-frame clones, though not all of them. The sample shows around 50,000 clones, more than 75% of them seen only once. Sequencing used PBMCs, obtained before anti-PD-1 treatment. These receptors all come from a human donor with basal cell carcinoma. CDR3s include the opening cysteine and the closing phenylalanine or tryptophan. D genes are given only for firm matches. Rows may omit the clone size; those that give it use once, few, many or a size class.

D gene	V gene	J gene	clone size	CDR3 DNA	CDR3 protein
NA	TRBV7-9	TRBJ1-1	NA	TGTGCCAGCAGCTTAGAGGGCCTTAACACTGAAGCTTTCTTT	CASSLEGLNTEAFF
NA	TRBV24-1	TRBJ1-1	few	TGTGCCACCAGTTTCGGGGATACTGAAGCTTTCTTT	CATSFGDTEAFF
NA	TRBV5-1	TRBJ1-2	NA	TGCGCCAGCAGCTTGGGGCGTTCCGGGGCGTTAGATGGCTACACCTTC	CASSLGRSGALDGYTF
TRBD2	TRBV28	TRBJ2-1	NA	TGTGCCAGCAGTTTTCAGCTAGCGGGAGGAAGTAGTGAGCAGTTCTTC	CASSFQLAGGSSEQFF
NA	TRBV7-9	TRBJ1-4	NA	TGTGCCAGCAGCTCTCCGACGGTGGCGACTAATGAAAAACTGTTTTTT	CASSSPTVATNEKLFF
NA	TRBV5-6	TRBJ1-2	NA	TGTGCCAGCAGCTTCCGGCTGGATGGCTACACCTTC	CASSFRLDGYTF
NA	TRBV5-1	TRBJ1-2	NA	TGCGCCAGCACGTCCACACCGGGACAACTTAATGGCTACACCTTC	CASTSTPGQLNGYTF
NA	TRBV30	TRBJ1-3	NA	TGTGCCTGGAGTGCGGATACTGGAAACACCATATATTTT	CAWSADTGNTIYF
NA	TRBV18	TRBJ2-7	NA	TGTGCCAGCTCACCGTTTGCTAACTTTGTAACGGGGTACGAGCAGTACTTC	CASSPFANFVTGYEQYF
TRBD2	TRBV6-1	TRBJ2-1	NA	TGTGCCAGCAGTGAAGCTGGGACTAGAGGGGATGAGCAGTTCTTC	CASSEAGTRGDEQFF
TRBD2	TRBV10-3	TRBJ2-1	NA	TGTGCCATCAGTGAAGGCGGGCGGGGGGGAGAGTACAATGAGCAGTTCTTC	CAISEGGRGGEYNEQFF
TRBD2	TRBV3-1/TRBV3-2	TRBJ2-3	few	TGTGCCAGCAGCCATGTGGGGGGGGTACGGGATACGCAGTATTTT	CASSHVGGVRDTQYF
NA	TRBV7-8	TRBJ2-3	NA	TGTGCCAGCAGCCCAGGACGGACAGATACGCAGTATTTT	CASSPGRTDTQYF
NA	TRBV5-1	TRBJ1-1	NA	TGCGCCAGTACTGAACAGAGCATGAACACTGAAGCTTTCTTT	CASTEQSMNTEAFF
NA	TRBV7-8	TRBJ1-6	NA	TGTGCCAGCAGCATTAAGCGGAGACAGGTCGTCGGTAATTATAATTCACCCCTCCACTTT	CASSIKRRQVVGNYNSPLHF
TRBD1	TRBV7-2	TRBJ2-7	NA	TGTGCCAGCAGCTTAGGACAGGGGGGTTCCTACGAGCAGTACTTC	CASSLGQGGSYEQYF
NA	TRBV6-1	TRBJ1-1	NA	TGTGCCAGCAGTGAAGCGCCCCTTAGAGCTTTCTTT	CASSEAPLRAFF
NA	TRBV29-1	TRBJ2-5	once	TGCAGCGTTGTTCCGGCGGGCCAAGAGACCCAGTACTTC	CSVVPAGQETQYF
TRBD1	TRBV9	TRBJ2-7	NA	TGTGCCAGCAGCGTCCAGGACAGGGTAATCAGCGAGCAGTACTTC	CASSVQDRVISEQYF
TRBD2	TRBV4-2	TRBJ2-1	few	TGTGCCAGCAGCCAAGATCGGGCTAGCGGGAGGGGCAATGAGCAGTTCTTC	CASSQDRASGRGNEQFF
NA	TRBV6-5	TRBJ1-4	NA	TGTGCCAGCAGTCCCCGGGGTAGGGGTGAAAAACTGTTTTTT	CASSPRGRGEKLFF
TRBD1	TRBV19	TRBJ1-1	few	TGTGCCAGTAGTAAGGACAGGGCGGCTTTCTTT	CASSKDRAAFF